This TCR beta chain was captured in a study of T cells in Graves' hyperthyroidism and ophthalmopathy. Study overall: The authors collected peripheral blood at initial diagnosis, before any treatment. Broader study findings: The model foresaw ophthalmopathy a median approximately 6.3 months prior to onset.

Losses at the gene ends were 5 bases for V and 6 bases for J; bases not matched to a gene: 10. Looked up from germline, CDR1 is MDHEN and CDR2 is SYDVKM. The CDR3 is 14 residues long. Stable Graves' hyperthyroidism denoted no ophthalmopathy progression over 18 months. In making diagnoses, clinical symptoms, serum thyroxine and TRAb, thyroid ultrasound and orbital computed tomography were all used. Amplification yielded TCR beta CDR3 regions, with RNA transcripts as the source. HTBI primers were used for first-round RT-PCR of the TCR CDR3. A single record per CDR3 protein comes from TCRdb applying MiXCR to the multiplex PCR reads. This sample yields roughly 420,000 distinct CDR3 sequences, of which about a sixth are seen a single time; 11% to 15% belongs to the top ten. In its sample, this clonotype was seen many times. Its antigen is as yet unknown.

The V gene is TRBV28, the J gene TRBJ2-7; TRBD1 agrees at 7 bases. The sequenced sample consisted of blood. The source of this sequence is a woman aged 18-29 years with Graves' hyperthyroidism. Here the CDR3 DNA reads TGTGCCAGCAGTAACACAGGGGTAGGGGCCGAGCAGTACTTC. This translates into CASSNTGVGAEQYF.